The rows below give T cell receptor beta chains drawn from one sample of a study of T cell changes during pregnancy in multiple sclerosis. The table came from immunoSEQ multiplex PCR; TCRdb's copy has only in-frame clones and leaves some out. The sample shows about 15,000 clones, approximately 95% of them seen only once. The specimen was peripheral blood, collected in the third trimester of pregnancy. All receptors come from a female donor with multiple sclerosis, enrolled in a pregnancy study. CDR3s include the opening cysteine and the closing phenylalanine or tryptophan. The order of the fields is V gene, D gene, J gene, CDR3 length, clone size, CDR3 DNA, CDR3 protein. The D gene is left open where the match is weak. Size tells how often a clone was seen (once, few, many) or the class of an expanded clone, and some rows leave it out.

V gene: TRBV7-9; D gene: TRBD2; J gene: TRBJ2-5; CDR3 length: 18; clone size: .; CDR3 DNA: TGTGCCAGCAGCTTCGGAGGGCTAGCGGGAGGCAATCAAGAGACCCAGTACTTC; CDR3 protein: CASSFGGLAGGNQETQYF
V gene: TRBV4-2; D gene: TRBD2; J gene: TRBJ2-1; CDR3 length: 15; clone size: .; CDR3 DNA: TGTGCCAGCACCCACCCACGCGGGGGGGCAAGTGAGCAGTTCTTC; CDR3 protein: CASTHPRGGASEQFF
V gene: TRBV27; D gene: .; J gene: TRBJ1-1; CDR3 length: 13; clone size: .; CDR3 DNA: TGTGCCAGCAGTCCTACTGGGAACACTGAAGCTTTCTTT; CDR3 protein: CASSPTGNTEAFF
V gene: TRBV6-1; D gene: .; J gene: TRBJ1-1; CDR3 length: 13; clone size: .; CDR3 DNA: TGTGCCGCGGGGTCCACCTCGAACACTGAAGCTTTCTTT; CDR3 protein: CAAGSTSNTEAFF
V gene: TRBV5-1; D gene: TRBD2; J gene: TRBJ2-3; CDR3 length: 15; clone size: .; CDR3 DNA: TGCGCCAGCAGTTTACTAGCGGGGGTGTCAGATACGCAGTATTTT; CDR3 protein: CASSLLAGVSDTQYF
V gene: TRBV5-1; D gene: .; J gene: TRBJ2-7; CDR3 length: 16; clone size: .; CDR3 DNA: TGCGCCAGCAGCTTGGTATATCCGGGCCTAACGGGGGAGCAGTACTTC; CDR3 protein: CASSLVYPGLTGEQYF
V gene: TRBV5-1; D gene: TRBD2; J gene: TRBJ2-2; CDR3 length: 17; clone size: .; CDR3 DNA: TGCGCCAGCAGCCCCAGGACGACTAGCGGGTACACCGGGGAGCTGTTTTTT; CDR3 protein: CASSPRTTSGYTGELFF
V gene: TRBV11-2; D gene: .; J gene: TRBJ1-3; CDR3 length: 16; clone size: .; CDR3 DNA: TGTGCCAGCAGCTTGAGACAGGTCAACTCTGGAAACACCATATATTTT; CDR3 protein: CASSLRQVNSGNTIYF
V gene: TRBV28; D gene: .; J gene: TRBJ1-2; CDR3 length: 13; clone size: .; CDR3 DNA: TGTGCCAGCAGTTCGACACAAGTCTATGGCTACACCTTC; CDR3 protein: CASSSTQVYGYTF
V gene: TRBV19; D gene: .; J gene: TRBJ1-3; CDR3 length: 15; clone size: .; CDR3 DNA: TGTGCCAGTAGTACGGGTTTTGCCTCTGGAAACACCATATATTTT; CDR3 protein: CASSTGFASGNTIYF
V gene: TRBV21-1; D gene: .; J gene: TRBJ1-1; CDR3 length: 10; clone size: .; CDR3 DNA: TGTTACACAATTCGCACTGAAGCTTTCTTT; CDR3 protein: CYTIRTEAFF
V gene: TRBV11-3; D gene: .; J gene: TRBJ1-1; CDR3 length: 13; clone size: .; CDR3 DNA: TGTGCCAGCAGCCTCGACGGGAAAACTGAAGCTTTCTTT; CDR3 protein: CASSLDGKTEAFF
V gene: TRBV7-2; D gene: TRBD1; J gene: TRBJ1-5; CDR3 length: 15; clone size: .; CDR3 DNA: TGTGCCAGCAGCTTAGCTAGGGGGCCAAATCAGCCCCAGCATTTT; CDR3 protein: CASSLARGPNQPQHF
V gene: TRBV4-2; D gene: .; J gene: TRBJ2-5; CDR3 length: 15; clone size: once; CDR3 DNA: TGTGCCAGCAGCCAAGATTGGAGGGTATGGGAGACCCAGTACTTC; CDR3 protein: CASSQDWRVWETQYF
V gene: TRBV5-1; D gene: TRBD1; J gene: TRBJ2-5; CDR3 length: 15; clone size: .; CDR3 DNA: TGCGCCAGCAGCTTGGAAGTTTTGGACAGGGGAGGTTTGTACTTC; CDR3 protein: CASSLEVLDRGGLYF
V gene: TRBV6-4; D gene: .; J gene: TRBJ2-3; CDR3 length: 15; clone size: once; CDR3 DNA: TGTGCCAGCGCCCAGCGTGACGGTAGCACAGATACGCAGTATTTT; CDR3 protein: CASAQRDGSTDTQYF
V gene: TRBV29-1; D gene: TRBD1; J gene: TRBJ1-5; CDR3 length: 18; clone size: .; CDR3 DNA: TGCAGCGTTTCGGAATATGGACAGGGGACATCGGGAAATCAGCCCCAGCATTTT; CDR3 protein: CSVSEYGQGTSGNQPQHF
V gene: TRBV25-1; D gene: TRBD1; J gene: TRBJ1-1; CDR3 length: 15; clone size: once; CDR3 DNA: TGTGCCAGCAGTCGAAGACAGGGGGCGAACACTGAAGCTTTCTTT; CDR3 protein: CASSRRQGANTEAFF
V gene: TRBV11-2; D gene: TRBD2; J gene: TRBJ2-7; CDR3 length: 15; clone size: .; CDR3 DNA: TGTGCCAGCAGCGGAAGGACTAGCGGGAGTTACGAGCAGTACTTC; CDR3 protein: CASSGRTSGSYEQYF
V gene: TRBV7-2; D gene: TRBD2; J gene: TRBJ2-3; CDR3 length: 15; clone size: .; CDR3 DNA: TGTGCCAGCAGCTTAGCTCTAGCGGGGGCAGATACGCAGTATTTT; CDR3 protein: CASSLALAGADTQYF
V gene: TRBV4-1; D gene: .; J gene: TRBJ1-5; CDR3 length: 15; clone size: .; CDR3 DNA: TGCGCCAGCAGCCAATGGCAGGGGCCTAATCAGCCCCAGCATTTT; CDR3 protein: CASSQWQGPNQPQHF
V gene: TRBV19; D gene: TRBD1; J gene: TRBJ1-5; CDR3 length: 14; clone size: .; CDR3 DNA: TGTGCCAGTAGTCTGACAGGGGCGGGTCAGCCCCAGCATTTT; CDR3 protein: CASSLTGAGQPQHF
V gene: TRBV4-2; D gene: .; J gene: TRBJ1-5; CDR3 length: 15; clone size: few; CDR3 DNA: TGTGCCAGCAGCCAGGCCGGACAGAGCAATCAGCCCCAGCATTTT; CDR3 protein: CASSQAGQSNQPQHF
V gene: TRBV30; D gene: .; J gene: TRBJ1-5; CDR3 length: 14; clone size: .; CDR3 DNA: TGTGCCTGGAACCCCGCAGGGGGCAATCAGCCCCAGCATTTT; CDR3 protein: CAWNPAGGNQPQHF
V gene: TRBV2; D gene: TRBD1; J gene: TRBJ1-1; CDR3 length: 14; clone size: .; CDR3 DNA: TGTGCCATGTCCCGGGACAGAGGGAACACTGAAGCTTTCTTT; CDR3 protein: CAMSRDRGNTEAFF
V gene: TRBV5-1; D gene: .; J gene: TRBJ2-2; CDR3 length: 13; clone size: once; CDR3 DNA: TGCGCCAGCAGCTTTACGGGGACCGGGGAGCTGTTTTTT; CDR3 protein: CASSFTGTGELFF
V gene: TRBV7-3; D gene: .; J gene: TRBJ2-1; CDR3 length: 14; clone size: .; CDR3 DNA: TGTGCCAGCAGCTCCCTCAGGGGTAACAATGAGCAGTTCTTC; CDR3 protein: CASSSLRGNNEQFF
V gene: TRBV7-2; D gene: .; J gene: TRBJ2-1; CDR3 length: 11; clone size: .; CDR3 DNA: TGTGCCAGCAGTTCCGACTCTGAGCAGTTCTTC; CDR3 protein: CASSSDSEQFF
V gene: TRBV19; D gene: TRBD1; J gene: TRBJ2-7; CDR3 length: 15; clone size: .; CDR3 DNA: TGTGCCAGTAGCGAAACAGGGGTTCTTTCCTACGAGCAGTACTTC; CDR3 protein: CASSETGVLSYEQYF
V gene: TRBV19; D gene: TRBD1; J gene: TRBJ2-7; CDR3 length: 13; clone size: .; CDR3 DNA: TGTGCCAGTAGTATCCTACAGGGGTACGAGCAGTACTTC; CDR3 protein: CASSILQGYEQYF
V gene: TRBV5-4; D gene: TRBD1; J gene: TRBJ2-7; CDR3 length: 16; clone size: .; CDR3 DNA: TGTGCCAGCAGCCAGGGGGACAGGGGTTTCTCCTACGAGCAGTACTTC; CDR3 protein: CASSQGDRGFSYEQYF
V gene: TRBV7-2; D gene: .; J gene: TRBJ2-7; CDR3 length: 15; clone size: few; CDR3 DNA: TGTGCCAGCAGCGAGGCGACAGGCTACCAGTACGAGCAGTACTTC; CDR3 protein: CASSEATGYQYEQYF
V gene: TRBV6-4; D gene: TRBD2; J gene: TRBJ2-7; CDR3 length: 15; clone size: .; CDR3 DNA: TGTGCCAGCAGCCCCTTGGCGGGAGAATCCTACGAGCAGTACTTC; CDR3 protein: CASSPLAGESYEQYF
V gene: TRBV28; D gene: TRBD2; J gene: TRBJ2-1; CDR3 length: 16; clone size: .; CDR3 DNA: TGTGCCAGCAGCCTTGCTAGCGGGAGCTGGAGGAATGAGCAGTTCTTC; CDR3 protein: CASSLASGSWRNEQFF
V gene: TRBV5-4; D gene: .; J gene: TRBJ1-1; CDR3 length: 14; clone size: .; CDR3 DNA: TGTGCCAGCAGCTTGACCGGGGGGAACACTGAAGCTTTCTTT; CDR3 protein: CASSLTGGNTEAFF
V gene: TRBV6-6; D gene: .; J gene: TRBJ2-7; CDR3 length: 14; clone size: .; CDR3 DNA: TGTGCCAGCAGTTTCGATCTAGGGGTTTACGAGCAGTACTTC; CDR3 protein: CASSFDLGVYEQYF
V gene: TRBV2; D gene: TRBD1; J gene: TRBJ2-7; CDR3 length: 13; clone size: .; CDR3 DNA: TGTGCCAGCGGGGAGGACAGGGTAGGTGAGCAGTACTTC; CDR3 protein: CASGEDRVGEQYF
V gene: TRBV18; D gene: .; J gene: TRBJ2-2; CDR3 length: 13; clone size: .; CDR3 DNA: TGTGCCAGCTCACCAGGGAGGACGGGGGAGCTGTTTTTT; CDR3 protein: CASSPGRTGELFF
V gene: TRBV5-4; D gene: .; J gene: TRBJ1-1; CDR3 length: 14; clone size: .; CDR3 DNA: TGTGCCAGCAGCTTTTCTCAGGGCCACACTGAAGCTTTCTTT; CDR3 protein: CASSFSQGHTEAFF
V gene: TRBV9; D gene: .; J gene: TRBJ2-5; CDR3 length: 15; clone size: .; CDR3 DNA: TGTGCCAGCAGCGTAGCTGCGGAGATACAAGAGACCCAGTACTTC; CDR3 protein: CASSVAAEIQETQYF
V gene: TRBV6-5; D gene: TRBD1; J gene: TRBJ2-1; CDR3 length: 15; clone size: .; CDR3 DNA: TGTGCCAGCAGTCCCGGGACAGGGAACTACAATGAGCAGTTCTTC; CDR3 protein: CASSPGTGNYNEQFF
V gene: TRBV6-6; D gene: .; J gene: TRBJ2-5; CDR3 length: 14; clone size: once; CDR3 DNA: TGTGCCAGCAGTTCTAACTATGCTGCGGAGACCCAGTACTTC; CDR3 protein: CASSSNYAAETQYF
V gene: TRBV10-3; D gene: TRBD2; J gene: TRBJ2-2; CDR3 length: 15; clone size: .; CDR3 DNA: TGTGCCATCAGGCCTAGCGGGAGGGCAACCGGGGAGCTGTTTTTT; CDR3 protein: CAIRPSGRATGELFF
V gene: TRBV6-1; D gene: TRBD1; J gene: TRBJ1-4; CDR3 length: 15; clone size: .; CDR3 DNA: TGTGCCAGCAGCCGAAAAGGGGAGACAGGGCCAAAACTGTTTTTT; CDR3 protein: CASSRKGETGPKLFF
V gene: TRBV7-6; D gene: .; J gene: TRBJ1-2; CDR3 length: 13; clone size: .; CDR3 DNA: TGTGCCAGCAGCTTAGATCAGGGCTTCGGCTACACCTTC; CDR3 protein: CASSLDQGFGYTF
V gene: TRBV28; D gene: TRBD2; J gene: TRBJ2-7; CDR3 length: 15; clone size: .; CDR3 DNA: TGTGCCAGCACCGCAAGGCTAGCGGGGACCTACGAGCAGTACTTC; CDR3 protein: CASTARLAGTYEQYF
V gene: TRBV5-1; D gene: .; J gene: TRBJ1-1; CDR3 length: 14; clone size: .; CDR3 DNA: TGCGCCAGCAGTCCCATGGGGAGGAACACTGAAGCTTTCTTT; CDR3 protein: CASSPMGRNTEAFF
V gene: TRBV7-3; D gene: .; J gene: TRBJ2-1; CDR3 length: 17; clone size: .; CDR3 DNA: TGTGCCAGCAGCTTAGCGGGGCCAGCCTTAGGGAGCGATGAGCAGTTCTTC; CDR3 protein: CASSLAGPALGSDEQFF
V gene: TRBV5-5; D gene: .; J gene: TRBJ2-2; CDR3 length: 15; clone size: .; CDR3 DNA: TGTGCCAGCAGCTTGTGGAGGGAAATCACCGGGGAGCTGTTTTTT; CDR3 protein: CASSLWREITGELFF
V gene: TRBV19; D gene: TRBD1; J gene: TRBJ1-1; CDR3 length: 16; clone size: .; CDR3 DNA: TGTGCCAGTAGTTCCCGACAGGGGGCTATGAACACTGAAGCTTTCTTT; CDR3 protein: CASSSRQGAMNTEAFF
V gene: TRBV7-2; D gene: .; J gene: TRBJ2-5; CDR3 length: 18; clone size: .; CDR3 DNA: TGTGCCAGCAGCTTACAAACAGGGCTCTCCTCGAGTCAAGAGACCCAGTACTTC; CDR3 protein: CASSLQTGLSSSQETQYF